The T cell receptor (beta chain) described here comes from a study of tumor and adjacent non-tumor tissue in lung cancer. Overall study results and limits: Top 100 clones took a larger repertoire share in normal lung.

A word on this clonotype: Its antigen is undetermined.

No cell sorting was done before RNA was extracted from the tissue. The V end lost 5 bases, the J end lost 0 bases, and 14 bases lay between the germline ends. Germline CDR1 is SGHTA and CDR2 is FQGTGA. CDR3 size: 16 residues. A modified ARM-PCR protocol with three rounds of nested PCR amplified TCRbeta. TCRdb redid the calling of the multiplex PCR reads with MiXCR, one entry per CDR3 protein. The sample carries 70,000 to 90,000 distinct CDR3 sequences, over 80% recorded once. This sequence was found in a woman aged 45 to 65 with non-small cell lung cancer. The chain couples TRBV7-3 to TRBJ2-1, with no clear D. Material: lung tumor tissue. The chain's CDR3 is CASSVHPSSSYNEQFF. CDR3 nucleotide sequence: TGTGCCAGCAGCGTACACCCTTCGAGCTCCTACAATGAGCAGTTCTTC.